The 29 T cell receptor beta chains listed next were all sequenced from one sample in a study of type 1 regulatory T cells. The study, taken as a whole, reports: Tr1 cells had a more restricted TCR repertoire than non-Tr1 cells.

Their cognate antigens are unknown. Each CDR3 protein is one row after TCRdb ran MiXCR on the reads. The repertoire holds around 64,000 distinct CDR3 sequences, with roughly 20% as singletons. The sequencing input was cultured type 1 regulatory T (Tr1) cells, either the whole culture or a sorted fraction (not recorded which). Source of these receptors: a human donor in good health.

The rearrangement joins TRBV10-3 to TRBJ2-1, with D tentatively TRBD2 (5 bases). The CDR3 length is 14 residues. Looked up from germline, CDR1 is ENHRY and CDR2 is SYGVKD. Trimming pared 6 bases from V and 5 bases from J, leaving 14 bases between. As DNA, the CDR3 is TGTGCCATCAGGGACTCCACCAGCGACAATGAGCAGTTCTTC. Residues: CAIRDSTSDNEQFF.

This clonotype was recorded a few times. This chain links TRBV3-1 with TRBJ1-2, with TRBD1 matching over 8 bases. Per the germline V gene, CDR1 is LGHDT and CDR2 is YNNKEL (reference sequence). Trimming removed 3 bases from V and 4 bases from J; junction bases left unmatched: 4. The CDR3 is 14 residues long. The DNA for the CDR3 is TGTGCCAGCAGCCAGGGACAGGACTTCTATGGCTACACCTTC. Amino acid sequence: CASSQGQDFYGYTF.

This clonotype has a handful of counts. The rearrangement links TRBV12-3 or TRBV12-4 to TRBJ2-2, with 7 bases matching TRBD2. The CDR3 sequence is 15 residues long. Germline trimming cut 5 bases from V and 6 bases from J; bases unmatched to any gene: 9. The chain's CDR3 is CASSPGLERAGELFF. Written as DNA, the CDR3 is TGTGCCAGCAGTCCTGGACTAGAAAGGGCCGGGGAGCTGTTTTTT.

This clonotype has only a few counts. The J gene is TRBJ2-7, the V gene TRBV20-1; TRBD2 matches 11 bases. Germline V gene sequence: CDR1 DFQATT, CDR2 SNEGSKA (reference sequence). Trimming removed 3 bases from V and 2 bases from J; junction bases left unmatched: 6. The CDR3 has 15 amino acids. The DNA of the CDR3 is TGCAGTGCTAGTTCTAGCGGGAGGCGCGCCTACGAGCAGTACTTC. It encodes CSASSSGRRAYEQYF.

This rearrangement joins TRBV20-1 to TRBJ2-2, with 11 bases matching TRBD2. The length of the CDR3 is 16 residues. Germline values: CDR1 DFQATT, CDR2 SNEGSKA (reference sequence). The trim removed 6 bases at V and 5 bases at J, leaving 11 bases unmatched. The chain's CDR3 is CSAPLAGDPLTGELFF. CDR3 coding DNA: TGCAGTGCCCCACTAGCGGGAGACCCCCTAACCGGGGAGCTGTTTTTT.

There are a few counts of this clonotype. The chain uses TRBV29-1 and TRBJ2-5; D uncertain. Germline CDR1 reads SQVTM; CDR2 reads ANQGSEA. V lost 4 bases, J lost 1 base, and 7 bases lay in between. The CDR3 spans 12 residues. CDR3: CSVALAQETQYF. The DNA of the CDR3 is TGCAGCGTTGCCCTGGCCCAAGAGACCCAGTACTTC.

The chain joins TRBV7-3 to TRBJ2-5; 7 bases agree with TRBD1. The CDR3 is 14 amino acids. Germline V gene data show CDR1 as SGHTA and CDR2 as FQGTGA. The V and J ends lost 4 bases and 5 bases, in that order; junction bases with no gene match: 7. The CDR3 DNA follows: TGTGCCAGCAGCTCGACAGGGCGTGGCGAGACCCAGTACTTC. Its translation is CASSSTGRGETQYF. Looking up the rest from reference TRBV7-3 and TRBJ2-5 gives the full variable domain: GAGVSQTPSNKVTEKGKYVELRCDPISGHTALYWYRQSLGQGPEFLIYFQGTGAADDSGLPNDRFFAVRPEGSVSTLKIQRTERGDSAVYLCASSSTGRGETQYFGPGTRLLVL.

The chain combines TRBV4-3 with TRBJ2-4; 7 bases line up with TRBD2. V trimming: 6 bases; J trimming: 6 bases; junction bases outside the gene matches: 14. Germline loops: CDR1 LGHNA, CDR2 YSLEER. The CDR3 has 16 amino acids. The CDR3 spells CASSSGTKGGLNIQYF. The CDR3, as DNA: TGCGCCAGCAGTTCCGGGACTAAGGGAGGGCTAAACATTCAGTACTTC.

This clonotype was observed a handful of times. V gene TRBV10-3 combines with J gene TRBJ2-1; 11 bases align to TRBD1. V lost 10 bases, J lost 1 base, and 12 bases stayed unmatched. The CDR3 has 17 amino acids. In germline, CDR1 is ENHRY, CDR2 SYGVKD. This CDR3 reads CAKPGQGVNLSYNEQFF. DNA for the CDR3: TGTGCCAAACCGGGACAGGGGGTAAATTTATCCTACAATGAGCAGTTCTTC.

This clonotype was seen a handful of times. This chain links TRBV20-1 with TRBJ2-7; 10 nucleotides match TRBD2. The CDR3 is 17 residues long. The V gene's germline CDR1 is DFQATT and CDR2 SNEGSKA (reference sequence). The J segment lost 5 bases and the V segment lost 0 bases, leaving 13 bases of the junction unmatched. CDR3 sequence reads: CSARDVSGRGAQDEQYF. As DNA, the CDR3 is TGCAGTGCTAGAGATGTAAGCGGGAGGGGGGCGCAGGACGAGCAGTACTTC.

In this sample, this clonotype turned up a few times. The chain couples TRBV20-1 to TRBJ2-1; tentatively, D is TRBD1 or TRBD2 (5 bases each). V lost 6 bases to trimming and J lost 10 bases, with 16 bases between them. This CDR3 region has 12 residues. The germline V gene encodes CDR1 DFQATT and CDR2 SNEGSKA (reference sequence). The CDR3, as DNA: TGCAGTGCCGGGGCCCCTGGCGGAGAGCAGTTCTTC. This codes for CSAGAPGGEQFF.

The V gene is TRBV9, the J gene TRBJ2-7; 10 nucleotides line up with TRBD1. V was clipped by 0 bases and J by 2 bases; unmatched bases: 2. CDR1 SGDLS and CDR2 YYNGEE come from the germline V gene. The CDR3 is made up of 15 amino acids. This CDR3 is CASSVGGTGAYEQYF. The CDR3 coding sequence is TGTGCCAGCAGCGTAGGAGGGACAGGGGCCTACGAGCAGTACTTC.

The V and J genes are TRBV5-1 and TRBJ2-3; either TRBD1 or TRBD2 may supply D (5 bases each). V gave up 7 bases and J gave up 6 bases, with 21 bases separating them. This CDR3 spans 15 amino acids. Germline CDR1 SGHRS, CDR2 YFSETQ. CDR3 region: CASGSGRGRGDTQYF. Written as DNA, the CDR3 is TGCGCCAGCGGGTCCGGACGGGGCAGAGGGGATACGCAGTATTTT.

This clonotype was observed many times. The chain links TRBV7-8 to TRBJ2-7, with 7 positions matching TRBD2. The CDR3 covers 14 residues. The germline CDR1 and CDR2 sequences are SGHVS and FQNEAQ. V lost 2 bases to trimming and J lost 2 bases; unmatched junction nucleotides: 3. The CDR3 spells CASSLNSGAYEQYF. DNA of the CDR3: TGTGCCAGCAGCTTAAACAGCGGGGCCTACGAGCAGTACTTC.

This clonotype was counted a few times. This chain links TRBV20-1 with TRBJ2-7; D uncertain. V was cut by 3 bases and J by 1 base, with 7 bases left in between. Per the germline V gene, CDR1 is DFQATT and CDR2 is SNEGSKA (reference sequence). This CDR3 has 12 amino acids. CDR3 sequence reads: CSARASSYEQYF. Written as DNA, the CDR3 is TGCAGTGCTAGGGCTAGTTCCTACGAGCAGTACTTC.

This rearrangement joins TRBV20-1 to TRBJ1-5; a possible D gene is TRBD1 (5 bases). Germline-derived CDR1 and CDR2 are DFQATT and SNEGSKA (reference sequence). There are 12 residues in the CDR3. The ends were cut back, 6 bases at V and 4 bases at J, with 10 bases in the middle. The CDR3 DNA reads as TGCAGTGCGGTGCAGGGAAATCAGCCCCAGCATTTT. This encodes CSAVQGNQPQHF.

This clonotype has a handful of counts. This sequence joins TRBV6-1 and TRBJ2-2; D unresolved. There are 13 residues in the CDR3. V lost 5 bases to trimming and J lost 5 bases, with 9 bases between them. Germline-derived CDR1 and CDR2 are MNHNS and SASEGT. The CDR3 spells CASSMIRTGELFF. CDR3 nucleotides: TGTGCCAGCAGTATGATCCGGACCGGGGAGCTGTTTTTT.

The rearrangement uses TRBV3-1 and TRBJ2-5; weak D call: TRBD2 (5 bases). Germline CDR1 reads LGHDT; CDR2 reads YNNKEL (reference sequence). Trimming took 0 bases from V and 5 from J, leaving 13 bases between them. CDR3 length: 15 residues. CDR3 loop: CASSQDRTPGETQYF. In nucleotides, the CDR3 is TGTGCCAGCAGCCAAGATAGGACTCCTGGGGAGACCCAGTACTTC.

This clonotype showed up just a few times. This chain joins TRBV30 and TRBJ1-5, with D unclear. Looked up from germline, CDR1 is GTSNPN and CDR2 is SVGIG (reference sequence). The CDR3 is 12 amino acids. Trimming took off 2 bases at V and 4 bases at J, with 6 bases between the two ends. Here the CDR3 reads CAWSPPNQPQHF. CDR3 nucleotides: TGTGCCTGGAGTCCACCGAATCAGCCCCAGCATTTT.

The V call is TRBV12-3 or TRBV12-4, the J call TRBJ2-1, with 7 bases aligning to TRBD2. The V segment lost 3 bases and the J segment 10 bases; nucleotides outside the gene matches: 6. The CDR3 spans 13 residues. The CDR3 sequence: CASSFGLVMEQFF. The CDR3 nucleotides read TGTGCCAGCAGTTTCGGACTAGTTATGGAGCAGTTCTTC.

This sequence joins TRBV4-1 and TRBJ2-1; TRBD2 matches 10 bases. Germline values: CDR1 MGHRA, CDR2 YSYEKL. Trimming cost V 2 bases and J 4 bases; bases outside gene matches: 5. The CDR3 has 16 amino acids. The DNA of the CDR3 is TGCGCCAGCAGCCAACGGACTAGCGGATTGTACAATGAGCAGTTCTTC. It encodes CASSQRTSGLYNEQFF.

This chain links TRBV5-4 with TRBJ2-7; the match to TRBD2 covers 12 bases. Germline V CDR1 and CDR2: SGHNT, YYREEE (reference sequence). The CDR3 sequence is 15 residues long. V lost 0 bases to trimming and J lost 5 bases; unmatched junction nucleotides: 3. CDR3 region: CASSLELAGGHEQYF. The CDR3 nucleotides are TGTGCCAGCAGCTTGGAGCTAGCGGGAGGGCACGAGCAGTACTTC. The whole variable domain, remainder taken from reference TRBV5-4 and TRBJ2-7, is ETGVTQSPTHLIKTRGQQVTLRCSSQSGHNTVSWYQQALGQGPQFIFQYYREEENGRGNFPPRFSGLQFPNYSSELNVNALELDDSALYLCASSLELAGGHEQYFGPGTRLTVT.

This clonotype was counted only a few times. The chain couples TRBV5-1 to TRBJ2-7; D not certain. From germline, CDR1 is SGHRS and CDR2 YFSETQ. CDR3 length: 15 residues. Trimming removed 0 bases from V and 5 bases from J, with 15 bases in between. CDR3 sequence: CASSLEGRRADEQYF. For the CDR3, the DNA is TGCGCCAGCAGCTTGGAGGGCCGGCGTGCCGACGAGCAGTACTTC. The full variable domain, with the rest looked up from reference TRBV5-1 and TRBJ2-7, is KAGVTQTPRYLIKTRGQQVTLSCSPISGHRSVSWYQQTPGQGLQFLFEYFSETQRNKGNFPGRFSGRQFSNSRSEMNVSTLELGDSALYLCASSLEGRRADEQYFGPGTRLTVT.

The chain is built from TRBV29-1 and TRBJ1-1; 9 positions agree with TRBD1. Trimming at V came to 6 bases and at J to 6 bases, leaving 5 bases not matched to a gene. Germline lookup yields CDR1 SQVTM and CDR2 ANQGSEA. CDR3 length equals 12 residues. CDR3 sequence reads: CSVSRDRAEAFF. As DNA, the CDR3 is TGCAGCGTCTCCCGGGACAGGGCTGAAGCTTTCTTT.

This clonotype was picked up a small number of times. The rearrangement links TRBV12-3 or TRBV12-4 to TRBJ2-5; D is unresolved. The V gene lost 6 bases and the J gene lost 5 bases, with 4 bases spanning the gap. CDR3 length: 10 residues. This CDR3 reads CASRRETQYF. The CDR3 DNA reads TGTGCCAGCAGGCGGGAGACCCAGTACTTC.

This clonotype showed up just a few times. The chain is built from TRBV4-2 and TRBJ2-1; possible D gene TRBD2, 5 bases. The ends were cut back, 2 bases at V and 8 bases at J, with 13 bases in the middle. CDR3 length: 14 amino acids. The germline CDR1 and CDR2 sequences are LGHNA and YNFKEQ. The CDR3 here is CASSQTSADDEQFF. CDR3 nucleotide sequence: TGTGCCAGCAGCCAAACTAGTGCCGACGATGAGCAGTTCTTC.

The chain has TRBV20-1 and TRBJ1-2; 7 bases map to TRBD1. V was pared by 2 bases and J by 8 bases, with 8 bases of the junction left unmatched. Germline loops: CDR1 DFQATT, CDR2 SNEGSKA (reference sequence). This CDR3 comprises 13 residues. This CDR3 reads CSARPTGAEGYTF. CDR3 in DNA: TGCAGTGCTAGACCTACAGGGGCTGAAGGCTACACCTTC.

This clonotype was seen only a few times. The CDR3 spells CASSPPGGLAHEQYF. The CDR3 DNA is TGTGCCAGCAGTCCCCCAGGGGGCTTAGCGCACGAGCAGTACTTC. V and J are TRBV12-3 or TRBV12-4 and TRBJ2-7; TRBD1 matches 8 bases. The CDR3 covers 15 residues. The J segment lost 5 bases and the V segment lost 5 bases, leaving 11 bases of the junction unmatched.

This clonotype has a handful of counts. The rearrangement uses TRBV28 and TRBJ2-3; maybe TRBD2 (6 bases). Trimming left V 6 bases short and J 1 base short, with 14 bases between. From germline, CDR1 is MDHEN and CDR2 SYDVKM. The CDR3 length is 15 residues. The CDR3 nucleotides are TGTGCCAGCAGCCCGTGGAGGGGAGGCACAGATACGCAGTATTTT. Translated: CASSPWRGGTDTQYF.